These T cell receptor beta chains were read from a single sample in a study of blood T cell repertoires in COVID-19. Data came from immunoSEQ multiplex PCR; TCRdb stores just in-frame clones and leaves some out. The repertoire includes some 200,000 clones, around nine tenths of them detected once, and 4% to 6% sits in the top ten. Sequencing used peripheral blood. The source of these receptors is a woman between 40 and 55 years old with acute or convalescent COVID-19. The CDR3 runs from the conserved cysteine through the conserved F or W. The order of the fields is D gene, clone size, V gene, J gene, CDR3 protein, CDR3 DNA. D genes are given only for firm matches. A row's size may be missing; if present it is once, few, many or a size class.

NA	NA	TRBV27	TRBJ1-5	CASSLFPGLPRGPQHF	TGTGCCAGCAGTCTATTTCCGGGCCTCCCCAGGGGGCCCCAGCATTTT
NA	NA	TRBV11-3	TRBJ1-1	CASSLGQGRDTEAFF	TGTGCCAGCAGCTTAGGGCAGGGGAGGGACACTGAAGCTTTCTTT
NA	once	TRBV4-1	TRBJ2-1	CASSQVPWGGRGNEQFF	TGCGCCAGCAGCCAAGTGCCCTGGGGGGGGCGAGGTAATGAGCAGTTCTTC
TRBD1	NA	TRBV28	TRBJ1-1	CASSVGGITEAFF	TGTGCCAGCAGTGTAGGGGGCATCACTGAAGCTTTCTTT
TRBD2	NA	TRBV10-3	TRBJ2-2	CATSTSGGTTTGELFF	TGTGCCACCTCGACTAGCGGGGGGACTACCACCGGGGAGCTGTTTTTT
NA	NA	TRBV10-2	TRBJ1-2	CASSVKAAPRRDGYTF	TGCGCCAGCAGTGTCAAGGCAGCTCCGCGGAGGGATGGCTACACCTTC
TRBD1	NA	TRBV11-1	TRBJ1-4	CASSAWTGEDNEKLFF	TGTGCCAGCAGCGCCTGGACAGGGGAGGATAATGAAAAACTGTTTTTT
NA	NA	TRBV6-1	TRBJ1-2	CASSELAGEKYYGYTF	TGTGCCAGCAGTGAACTGGCAGGGGAAAAATACTATGGCTACACCTTC
TRBD2	NA	TRBV19	TRBJ2-1	CASSIERGTLYNEQFF	TGTGCCAGTAGTATCGAGCGGGGGACCCTATACAATGAGCAGTTCTTC
TRBD1	NA	TRBV5-1	TRBJ2-2	CASSLTGAAGELFF	TGCGCCAGCAGCTTGACAGGGGCGGCCGGGGAGCTGTTTTTT
NA	NA	TRBV18	TRBJ1-2	CASSPPTLGMRPYGYTF	TGTGCCAGCTCACCACCGACGCTGGGTATGAGGCCTTATGGCTACACCTTC
NA	NA	TRBV11-2	TRBJ1-4	CASSLDGPGRKEKLFF	TGTGCCAGCAGCTTAGATGGTCCGGGGAGGAAAGAAAAACTGTTTTTT
TRBD1	NA	TRBV29-1	TRBJ1-4	CSVEDPRFRDRGEKLFF	TGCAGCGTTGAAGACCCCCGTTTTCGGGACAGGGGTGAAAAACTGTTTTTT
TRBD1	NA	TRBV3-1/TRBV3-2	TRBJ1-2	CASSRTGFNYGYTF	TGTGCCAGCAGTCGGACAGGGTTTAACTATGGCTACACCTTC
NA	NA	TRBV9	TRBJ1-4	CASSPGGGSNEKLFF	TGTGCCAGCAGCCCCGGGGGGGGGTCTAATGAAAAACTGTTTTTT
NA	NA	TRBV5-8	TRBJ1-2	CASSLDSYGYTF	TGTGCCAGCAGCTTGGACAGCTATGGCTACACCTTC
NA	NA	TRBV2	TRBJ1-2	CASSETRDKNQGYTF	TGTGCCAGCAGTGAAACCCGGGACAAAAATCAGGGCTACACCTTC
NA	NA	TRBV6-1	TRBJ2-2	CASSENRVSGELFF	TGTGCCAGCAGTGAAAACAGGGTGTCCGGGGAGCTGTTTTTT
NA	NA	TRBV25-1	TRBJ2-1	CASSGDTGYNEQFF	TGTGCCAGCAGTGGGGACACAGGGTACAATGAGCAGTTCTTC
NA	NA	TRBV2	TRBJ1-1	CASTPREGATEAFF	TGTGCCAGCACACCCCGGGAAGGCGCCACTGAAGCTTTCTTT
TRBD2	NA	TRBV7-2	TRBJ2-2	CASSRTSGGLDTGELFF	TGTGCCAGCAGTCGGACTAGCGGGGGGCTCGACACCGGGGAGCTGTTTTTT
NA	NA	TRBV19	TRBJ1-4	CASSFRRGDKLFF	TGTGCCAGTAGTTTCCGGCGGGGGGACAAACTGTTTTTT
NA	NA	TRBV6-5	TRBJ1-2	CASSYGTQNRGYTF	TGTGCCAGCAGTTACGGGACTCAAAATCGGGGCTACACCTTC
TRBD1	NA	TRBV2	TRBJ2-3	CASSTDRGDTQYF	TGTGCCAGCAGTACGGACAGGGGGGATACGCAGTATTTT
NA	NA	TRBV9	TRBJ1-2	CASSPTHQGTTNYGYTF	TGTGCCAGCAGCCCGACTCATCAGGGAACCACTAACTATGGCTACACCTTC
NA	NA	TRBV10-3	TRBJ2-3	CAISEGASTDTQYF	TGTGCCATCAGTGAGGGGGCTAGCACAGATACGCAGTATTTT
TRBD1	NA	TRBV20-1	TRBJ1-4	CSASRTGRNEKLFF	TGCAGTGCTAGTCGGACAGGGCGAAATGAAAAACTGTTTTTT
TRBD1	NA	TRBV5-1	TRBJ2-1	CASSLTGDEQFF	TGCGCCAGCAGCTTGACAGGGGATGAGCAGTTCTTC
TRBD1	once	TRBV11-2	TRBJ1-4	CASSYAGGSFEKLFF	TGTGCCAGCAGCTACGCAGGGGGCTCTTTCGAAAAACTGTTTTTT
NA	NA	TRBV6-1	TRBJ1-5	CASSEAFIGVTQPQHF	TGTGCCAGCAGTGAAGCCTTCATCGGGGTAACTCAGCCCCAGCATTTT
TRBD1	NA	TRBV12-3/TRBV12-4	TRBJ1-1	CASSSPTGVEAFF	TGTGCCAGCAGCTCCCCGACAGGGGTTGAGGCTTTCTTT
NA	NA	TRBV3-1/TRBV3-2	TRBJ2-2	CASSPRDSRTGELFF	TGTGCCAGCAGTCCTCGGGATAGCCGGACCGGGGAGCTGTTTTTT
TRBD2	NA	TRBV2	TRBJ2-1	CASCPNSGNYNEQFF	TGTGCCAGCTGCCCTAACAGCGGGAATTACAATGAGCAGTTCTTC
TRBD1	NA	TRBV9	TRBJ1-2	CASSYGTGTGYGYTF	TGTGCCAGCAGTTACGGGACAGGTACAGGCTATGGCTACACCTTC
NA	NA	TRBV2	TRBJ1-1	CASSDYRYTEAFF	TGTGCCAGCAGTGATTATAGATACACTGAAGCTTTCTTT
TRBD1	NA	TRBV28	TRBJ1-6	CASSSPPGTALRMTLHF	TGTGCCAGCAGTTCCCCCCCCGGGACAGCCTTGAGAATGACCCTCCACTTT
TRBD1	NA	TRBV30	TRBJ1-6	CAWSNNRGRLSYNSPLHF	TGTGCCTGGAGTAACAACAGGGGTCGCCTCTCCTATAATTCACCCCTCCACTTT
TRBD1	NA	TRBV19	TRBJ2-2	CATQGQMNTGELFF	TGTGCCACGCAGGGACAGATGAACACCGGGGAGCTGTTTTTT
TRBD1	NA	TRBV27	TRBJ1-4	CASSLQGANEKLFF	TGTGCCAGCAGTCTCCAGGGGGCTAATGAAAAACTGTTTTTT
TRBD1	NA	TRBV7-2	TRBJ1-2	CASTGTGNIAGYTF	TGTGCCAGCACCGGGACAGGGAACATTGCCGGCTACACCTTC
NA	NA	TRBV11-1	TRBJ1-1	CASSLGGAMEAFF	TGTGCCAGCAGCTTGGGAGGGGCCATGGAAGCTTTCTTT
TRBD1	NA	TRBV7-6	TRBJ1-6	CASSSGQANSPLHF	TGTGCCAGCAGCTCGGGACAGGCAAATTCACCCCTCCACTTT
NA	NA	TRBV7-2	TRBJ1-4	CASSLRGRVRDEKLFF	TGTGCCAGCAGCCTAAGAGGTCGCGTACGGGATGAAAAACTGTTTTTT
NA	NA	TRBV28	TRBJ1-6	CASSAGKGYNSPLHF	TGTGCCAGCAGCGCAGGGAAGGGGTATAATTCACCCCTCCACTTT
NA	NA	TRBV5-6	TRBJ1-2	CASNLLDSNYGYTF	TGTGCCAGCAACCTACTGGACAGCAACTATGGCTACACCTTC
NA	NA	TRBV6-5	TRBJ1-2	CASSSWETGAFYGYTF	TGTGCCAGCAGTTCATGGGAGACCGGCGCATTCTATGGCTACACCTTC
NA	NA	TRBV6-1	TRBJ1-6	CASSERWGGSSYNSPLHF	TGTGCCAGCAGTGAACGGTGGGGGGGAAGCTCCTATAATTCACCCCTCCACTTT
NA	NA	TRBV19	TRBJ1-2	CASSIPGRWIGQSYGYTF	TGTGCCAGTAGTATACCAGGACGGTGGATTGGACAGTCCTATGGCTACACCTTC
NA	NA	TRBV6-5	TRBJ1-1	CAVGGVGHTEAFF	TGTGCCGTAGGGGGGGTCGGACACACTGAAGCTTTCTTT
NA	NA	TRBV4-1	TRBJ1-1	CASSPPEGVSPEAFF	TGCGCCAGCAGCCCCCCTGAGGGGGTTAGCCCTGAAGCTTTCTTT
TRBD2	NA	TRBV2	TRBJ2-3	CASMKGTSGGPTDTQYF	TGTGCCAGCATGAAAGGGACTAGCGGGGGACCCACAGATACGCAGTATTTT
TRBD1	NA	TRBV5-1	TRBJ2-1	CASSWTGKGSYNEQFF	TGCGCCAGCAGCTGGACAGGGAAGGGATCCTACAATGAGCAGTTCTTC